This T cell receptor beta chain was recorded in a study of CD8 T cells in ankylosing spondylitis. Study-wide results and limits: Peripheral blood held disease-linked clones only at relatively low frequency, and these were CD8+. Ankylosing spondylitis blood appeared to carry a characteristic TCR beta motif of roughly eight highly homologous variants.

MiXCR, run by TCRdb on the 5' RACE reads, gives a single entry per CDR3 protein. The sample shows 250,000 or so distinct CDR3 sequences, approximately 10% of them seen only once. V was trimmed by 4 bases and J by 7 bases, leaving 12 bases between them. The CDR3 extends over 13 amino acids. At least ten counts were recorded for this clonotype. The antigen is unknown. The chain carries TRBV12-3 or TRBV12-4 and TRBJ2-3, with D perhaps being TRBD1 or TRBD2 (5 bases each). The material sequenced was blood, either unsorted or a sorted T cell fraction (not recorded which). This clonotype originated in a male donor with ankylosing spondylitis or in good health (not recorded which). The CDR3 reads CASSWGSGNTQYF. The CDR3 DNA follows: TGTGCCAGCAGTTGGGGGTCCGGGAATACGCAGTATTTT.